The clone carrying this T cell receptor (beta chain) has more than one count but fewer than ten. The CDR3 spans 13 residues. V was cut by 4 bases and J by 7 bases, with 14 bases left in between. The germline V gene encodes CDR1 SQVTM and CDR2 ANQGSEA. Unique molecular identifiers tagged the TCRbeta library. TCRdb reprocessed the PCR reads via MiXCR and lists one record per CDR3 protein. Of a few hundred thousand distinct CDR3 sequences in the sample, about an eighth were seen once. This sample is part of a study of T-cell reconstitution after alpha-beta-depleted transplantation in children. This sequence originates from a human donor who donated a stem cell graft to a child with combined immunodeficiency. The V gene is TRBV29-1, the J gene TRBJ1-5; D is undetermined. The sequencing here drew on PBMCs from the stem cell graft donor, taken from the stem cell graft. The CDR3 DNA sequence: TGCAGCGTTGGTCGGGGAATCGGGCAGCCCCAGCATTTT. It specifies CSVGRGIGQPQHF.